The source of this T cell receptor (beta chain) is a study of blood T cell repertoires in COVID-19. Across the whole study: Samples came from the United States, Italy and Spain, spanning acute and convalescent COVID-19. T cells, B-cell-depleted T cells, or PBMCs provided the cDNA or gDNA that served as material.

This clone showed up just a few times. In the study's own analysis: It was from reference gene primer amplification that nucleated cell counts were estimated. Libraries were prepared by immunoSEQ multiplex PCR; TCRdb keeps only in-frame clonotypes and omits some of them. V and J calls and clone size follow that table, whereas D and trimming were derived from the DNA. The table has about 89,000 clones, 75% to 85% seen once. This clonotype originated in a woman aged 80 or older with acute or convalescent COVID-19. Input material: peripheral blood.

This CDR3 reads CASGVRGPNEQFF. CDR3 DNA sequence: TGTGCCAGCGGTGTAAGAGGGCCGAATGAGCAGTTCTTC. This rearrangement joins TRBV7-9 to TRBJ2-1; D is possibly TRBD2 (5 bases). There are 13 residues in the CDR3. CDR1 SEHNR and CDR2 FQNEAQ come from the germline V gene (reference sequence). The ends were cut back, 8 bases at V and 7 bases at J, with 15 bases in the middle.